This T cell receptor beta chain was retrieved from a study of OX40 agonist ivuxolimab in advanced cancers. Study in general: Ivuxolimab, which patients received intravenously every 2 weeks, was dosed at 0.01 to 10 mg/kg.

With respect to this clone: Its antigen remains unknown.

Study-wide findings and caveats: Those patients achieving a partial response at 0.1-3.0 mg/kg showed among the lowest clonal expansion. No determination was made of the antigen specificity of the expanded peripheral T cells. The authors also found low normalized T-cell clonal expansion in some nonresponders.

The CDR3 consists of 11 residues. The J segment lost 12 bases and the V segment lost 2 bases, leaving 2 bases of the junction unmatched. Germline-derived CDR1 and CDR2 are MNHNY and SVGAGI (reference sequence). Profiling relied on immunoSEQ multiplex PCR, and the TCRdb table lists in-frame clones only, not all of them. Of tens of thousands of clones detected, roughly 90% appear once; the ten largest clones hold 0.95% to 1.3%. This sequence originates from an adult with an advanced solid tumor such as melanoma, head and neck, liver or kidney cancer. The chain is built from TRBV6-6 and TRBJ2-7, with 9 bases fitting TRBD2. The sample here was CD4+ or CD8+ T cells sorted from blood, taken in a trial of the OX40 agonist ivuxolimab. The CDR3 DNA follows: TGTGCCAGCAGTTACAAGCGGGGGGTGTACTTC. Translated, it gives CASSYKRGVYF.